One and the same sample provided the 12 T cell receptor beta chains below, sequenced in a study of T-cell reconstitution after alpha-beta-depleted transplantation in children. Antigens for these TCRs are unknown. Study-level points and caveats: Newly produced T cells mostly provided counts and TCRbeta diversity after one year, as hyperexpanded clones declined.

Preparing the TCRbeta library involved the use of unique molecular identifiers. TCRdb processed the PCR reads anew with MiXCR; each CDR3 protein has one entry. The profile covers approximately 300,000 distinct CDR3 sequences, with almost 8% appearing a single time and approximately 8.2% taken by the ten largest. The sequencing here drew on peripheral blood, taken 360 days after TCRalphabeta/CD19-depleted stem cell transplant. These TCRs come from a female patient aged 2 to 10 who had a stem cell transplant for Fanconi anemia, so the T cells may come from the graft donor.

This clonotype was detected ten times or more. V usage is TRBV7-9 and J usage is TRBJ2-1; D is unresolved. There are 13 residues in the CDR3. CDR1 and CDR2 (germline): SEHNR, FQNEAQ (reference sequence). Trimming shortened V by 2 bases and J by 8 bases, and 10 bases separated the two germline ends. This chain's CDR3 is CASSLLYRDEQFF. In DNA form, the CDR3 reads TGTGCCAGCAGCTTACTCTATAGGGATGAGCAGTTCTTC.

As regards this clonotype: A much bigger clone sits one base away, suggesting this may be a read error. The J gene is TRBJ2-2, the V gene TRBV5-1; tentatively, D is TRBD1 or TRBD2 (6 bases each). Germline V gene data show CDR1 as SGHRS and CDR2 as YFSETQ. The CDR3 has 15 residues. The CDR3 region is CASSLGPGAAGGLFF. CDR3 DNA: TGCGCCAGCAGCTTGGGACCAGGGGCGGCCGGGGGGCTGTTTTTT.

The chain joins TRBV3-1 to TRBJ2-6; 10 positions agree with TRBD1. Unmatched junction bases numbered 8, after V lost 4 bases and J lost 2 bases. Per germline, CDR1 LGHDT and CDR2 YNNKEL (reference sequence). This CDR3 region has 18 residues. CDR3 protein: CASSLGTGERPGANVLTF. CDR3 DNA sequence: TGTGCCAGCAGCCTCGGGACAGGGGAGAGGCCTGGGGCCAACGTCCTGACTTTC.

The V and J genes are TRBV6-5 and TRBJ2-1; D ambiguous. Trimming removed 0 bases from V and 0 bases from J, with 9 bases in between. Per the germline V gene, CDR1 is MNHEY and CDR2 is SVGAGI. The CDR3 length is 16 residues. Written as DNA, the CDR3 is TGTGCCAGCAGTTACTCGAGACCCGGCTCCTACAATGAGCAGTTCTTC. Protein: CASSYSRPGSYNEQFF.

This clonotype occurred many times. This chain connects TRBV10-3 to TRBJ1-2; D gene unclear. Germline values: CDR1 ENHRY, CDR2 SYGVKD. V lost 5 bases and J 5 bases, leaving 21 bases between the germline ends. The CDR3 spans 16 residues. The CDR3 coding sequence is TGTGCCATCAGTCCCAGGCCTGGGAATACTATATATGGCTACACCTTC. Translating it yields CAISPRPGNTIYGYTF.

The sample holds many counts of this clonotype. The gene calls are TRBV20-1 and TRBJ2-3; 9 nucleotides line up with TRBD1. This CDR3 spans 16 amino acids. The V gene end was trimmed by 1 base and the J gene end by 6 bases; junction bases not matched to a gene: 11. Germline-derived CDR1 and CDR2 are DFQATT and SNEGSKA (reference sequence). This CDR3 is CSARGWGTGPADTQYF. Here the CDR3 DNA reads TGCAGTGCTAGAGGATGGGGGACAGGGCCCGCGGATACGCAGTATTTT.

In this sample, this clonotype turned up a few times. The CDR3 DNA is TGTGCCAGCAGCCAAGATGAAGGGGTTAGGCTGTACGTC. It codes for CASSQDEGVRLYV. The chain couples TRBV3-1 to TRBJ2-7; tentatively, D is TRBD1 (5 bases). Trimming pared 0 bases from V and 12 bases from J, leaving 15 bases between. CDR1 and CDR2 from the germline V gene are LGHDT and YNNKEL (reference sequence). The CDR3 has 13 amino acids.

This clonotype was observed a few times. The chain combines TRBV7-2 with TRBJ1-3; TRBD1 aligns across 8 bases. Germline trimming cut 7 bases from V and 4 bases from J; bases unmatched to any gene: 6. The germline CDR1 and CDR2 sequences are SGHTA and FQGNSA. The CDR3 has 14 residues. The CDR3 spells CASMNQGAGNTIYF. CDR3 in DNA: TGTGCCAGCATGAATCAGGGGGCAGGAAACACCATATATTTT.

This clonotype appeared many times. The V call is TRBV6-5, the J call TRBJ1-1; a possible D gene is TRBD1 (5 bases). The CDR3 spans 16 residues. V gave up 0 bases and J gave up 2 bases, with 13 bases separating them. Germline V gene sequence: CDR1 MNHEY, CDR2 SVGAGI. The CDR3 region has the DNA TGTGCCAGCAGTTACTCGAGTGTGACAGTTAACACTGAAGCTTTCTTT. Its protein product is CASSYSSVTVNTEAFF.

In this sample, this clonotype turned up many times. V usage is TRBV12-3 or TRBV12-4 and J usage is TRBJ1-1; weak D call: TRBD1 (6 bases). V was clipped by 5 bases and J by 6 bases, with 13 bases between them. This CDR3 spans 13 amino acids. This chain's CDR3 is CASSRTEYSEAFF. The CDR3 DNA sequence: TGTGCCAGCAGTCGGACAGAATATTCTGAAGCTTTCTTT.

This clonotype was counted many times. The V call is TRBV11-2, the J call TRBJ2-1, with D tentatively TRBD2 (6 bases). Trimming pared 5 bases from V and 12 bases from J, leaving 17 bases between. This CDR3 has 13 amino acids. From germline, CDR1 is SGHAT and CDR2 FQNNGV. The CDR3 nucleotides read TGTGCCAGCAGCGGGGGAGGAGGTGGAGGGCAGTTCTTC. It is translated as CASSGGGGGGQFF.

This clonotype was detected only a few times. The V gene is TRBV4-2, the J gene TRBJ1-3; TRBD1 agrees at 9 bases. From germline, CDR1 is LGHNA and CDR2 YNFKEQ. This CDR3 spans 20 amino acids. V lost 4 bases, J lost 0 bases, and 16 bases stayed unmatched. The CDR3 DNA reads as TGTGCCAGCAGCCGAAACAGGGGGCGCGAGTCGTGGATCTCTGGAAACACCATATATTTT. It is translated as CASSRNRGRESWISGNTIYF.